A single sample is the source of the 8 T cell receptor beta chains below, sequenced in a study of tumor-infiltrating lymphocytes in primary liver carcinoma (TCRdb year 2017). Sequencing instrument: Illumina HiSeq 2500. Using a constant-region primer and ProtoScript II reverse transcriptase, TCRbeta-specific cDNA was reverse-transcribed from approximately 500 ng total RNA. Construction of the TCRbeta libraries relied on three nested rounds of multiplex PCR, following a slightly modified ARM-PCR procedure. Each of the first two PCR rounds ran for 10 cycles and used multiplex TRBV1-TRBV30 forward primers together with a Cbeta reverse primer. The public reads were quality trimmed at Q25 with fastp and then assembled into clones with MiXCR by TCRdb, keeping productive beta chains. Here each entry gathers all rows of one CDR3 protein and keeps the most common genes and DNA. This sample gives 95,000 to 150,000 distinct CDR3 sequences in total; 55% to 70% of them show up just once. In total, the top ten clones hold 8.1% of the sample.

Total RNA and DNA were co-extracted without cell sorting from roughly 20-30 mg of bulk tissue using the AllPrep DNA/RNA mini kit. Sample: tumor-adjacent normal liver tissue. These receptors were taken from a woman aged 55-69 years with primary liver carcinoma and hepatitis B virus infection.

Remarks on this clonotype: Being one base from a much bigger clone, this may be a read error. The rearrangement uses TRBV5-6 and TRBJ2-7, with 9 bases lining up with TRBD1. This CDR3 has 15 residues. Germline CDR1 is SGHDT and CDR2 is YYEEEE. In nucleotides, the CDR3 is TGTGCCAGCAGCGCCCACGGGACAGGGTATTACGAGCGGTACTTC. The encoded protein is CASSAHGTGYYERYF.

As for this clonotype: The junction departs from the called germline gene at one end, perhaps through a read error. V gene TRBV28 combines with J gene TRBJ2-5, with 12 bases lining up with TRBD2. This CDR3 region has 16 residues. The germline V gene encodes CDR1 MDHEN and CDR2 SYDVKM. Written as DNA, the CDR3 is TGTGCCAGCAGTTTCCACGGGACTAGCGGGCAAGAGACCCGGTACTTC. It translates to CASSFHGTSGQETRYF.

The sample holds many counts of this clonotype. This chain connects TRBV29-1 to TRBJ2-3; D might be TRBD2 (5 bases). Trimming took off 2 bases at V and 0 bases at J, with 9 bases between the two ends. The germline V gene has CDR1 SQVTM and CDR2 ANQGSEA. The length of the CDR3 is 14 residues. The CDR3 reads CSVERSESTDTQYF. The CDR3 region has the DNA TGCAGCGTTGAACGTAGCGAGAGCACAGATACGCAGTATTTT.

As to this clonotype: A much larger clone sits a single nucleotide away, making a read error possible. The V and J genes are TRBV5-1 and TRBJ2-1; D is unresolved. CDR3 length equals 13 residues. Trimming left V 2 bases short and J 13 bases short, with 16 bases between. Germline V CDR1 and CDR2: SGHRS, YFSETQ. The CDR3 region is CASSFERVTEQFF. The CDR3 DNA is TGCGCCAGCAGCTTTGAAAGAGTGACGGAACAGTTCTTC. Filled out from reference TRBV5-1 and TRBJ2-1, the complete variable domain reads KAGVTQTPRYLIKTRGQQVTLSCSPISGHRSVSWYQQTPGQGLQFLFEYFSETQRNKGNFPGRFSGRQFSNSRSEMNVSTLELGDSALYLCASSFERVTEQFFGPGTRLTVL.

The chain combines TRBV12-3 or TRBV12-4 with TRBJ1-2; unclear D gene. This CDR3 contains 12 residues. The DNA of the CDR3 is TGTACTAGCAGTTTAGGAAACTATGGCTACACCTTC. Translation: CTSSLGNYGYTF.

For this clonotype: The junction shows a germline mismatch at one end, possibly a read error. This chain links TRBV7-3 with TRBJ2-1; D might be TRBD1 (6 bases). The CDR3 is 16 residues long. CDR1 is SGHTA and CDR2 is FQGTGA in the germline V gene. The CDR3 loop is CASSKTGQGFYNEQLF. CDR3 nucleotides: TGTGCCAGCAGCAAAACCGGGCAGGGGTTTTACAATGAGCAGCTCTTC.

With regard to this clonotype: Sequence at one end of the junction differs from germline and may be a read error. This chain joins TRBV29-1 and TRBJ2-3, with unresolved D. This CDR3 has 14 residues. CDR1 SQVTM and CDR2 ANQGSEA come from the germline V gene. The CDR3, as DNA: TGCAGTGTTGCCCACCAAATCCACACAGATATGCAGTATTTT. Translating gives CSVAHQIHTDMQYF.

Concerning this clonotype: A read error may produce the germline difference seen at one junction end. The V call is TRBV11-2, the J call TRBJ2-4; maybe TRBD1 (6 bases). The CDR3 runs to 15 residues. From germline, CDR1 is SGHAT and CDR2 FQNNGV. CDR3 nucleotide sequence: TGTGTCAGCAGCTTAGATGGTTGGGGGCGCAACATTCAGTACTTC. This gives the protein CVSSLDGWGRNIQYF.